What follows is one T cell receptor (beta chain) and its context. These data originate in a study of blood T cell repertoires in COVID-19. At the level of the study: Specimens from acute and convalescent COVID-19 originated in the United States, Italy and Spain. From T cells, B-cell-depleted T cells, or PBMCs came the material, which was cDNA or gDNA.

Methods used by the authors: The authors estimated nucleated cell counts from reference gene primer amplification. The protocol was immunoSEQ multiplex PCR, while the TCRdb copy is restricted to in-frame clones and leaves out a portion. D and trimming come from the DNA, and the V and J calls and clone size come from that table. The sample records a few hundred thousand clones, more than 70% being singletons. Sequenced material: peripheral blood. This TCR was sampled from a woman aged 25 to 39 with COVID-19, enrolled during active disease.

The CDR3 DNA reads as TGTGCCAGCTCCGACAGATTAAATAGCAATCAGCCCCAGCATTTT. It specifies CASSDRLNSNQPQHF. The gene calls are TRBV6-5 and TRBJ1-5; perhaps TRBD1 as D (5 bases). Trimming shortened V by 8 bases and J by 0 bases, and 14 bases separated the two germline ends. Germline values: CDR1 MNHEY, CDR2 SVGAGI. The CDR3 length is 15 residues.